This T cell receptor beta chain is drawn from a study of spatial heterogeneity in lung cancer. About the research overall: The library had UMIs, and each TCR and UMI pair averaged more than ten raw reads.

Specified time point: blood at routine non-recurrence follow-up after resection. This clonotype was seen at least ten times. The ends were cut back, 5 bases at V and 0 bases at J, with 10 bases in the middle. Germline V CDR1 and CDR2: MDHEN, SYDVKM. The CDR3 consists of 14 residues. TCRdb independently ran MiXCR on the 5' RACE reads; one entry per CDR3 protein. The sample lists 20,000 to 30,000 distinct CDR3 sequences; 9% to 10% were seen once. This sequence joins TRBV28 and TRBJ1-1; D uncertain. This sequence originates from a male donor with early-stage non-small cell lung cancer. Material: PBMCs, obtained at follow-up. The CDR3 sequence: CASSTVSMNTEAFF. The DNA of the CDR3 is TGTGCCAGCAGTACAGTTTCTATGAACACTGAAGCTTTCTTT.